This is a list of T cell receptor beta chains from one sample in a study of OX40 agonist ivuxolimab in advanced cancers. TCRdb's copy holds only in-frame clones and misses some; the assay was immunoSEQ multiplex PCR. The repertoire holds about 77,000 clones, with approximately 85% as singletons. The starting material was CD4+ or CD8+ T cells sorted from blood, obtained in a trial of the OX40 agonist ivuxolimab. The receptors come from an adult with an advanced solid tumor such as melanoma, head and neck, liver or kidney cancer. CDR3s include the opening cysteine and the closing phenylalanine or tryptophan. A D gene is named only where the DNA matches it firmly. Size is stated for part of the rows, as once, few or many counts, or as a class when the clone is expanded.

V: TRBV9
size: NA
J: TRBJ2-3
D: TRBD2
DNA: TGTGCCAGCAGCGTAGCAGGACTAGTCACACATACGCAGTATTTT
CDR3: CASSVAGLVTHTQYF

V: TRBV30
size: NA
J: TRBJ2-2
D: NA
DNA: TGTGCCTGGAGTGCAGGGCACACCGGGGAGCTGTTTTTT
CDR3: CAWSAGHTGELFF

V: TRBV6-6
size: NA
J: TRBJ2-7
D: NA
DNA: TGTGCCACTTCGGAGGCAGGGAAGAACGAGCAGTACTTC
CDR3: CATSEAGKNEQYF

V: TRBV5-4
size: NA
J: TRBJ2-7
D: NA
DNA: TGTGCCAGCAGCCGGGGCGGGACCTACGAGCAGTACTTC
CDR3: CASSRGGTYEQYF

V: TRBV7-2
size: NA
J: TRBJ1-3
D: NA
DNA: TGTGCCAGCAGCTTAGACGGGGATCCCTCTGGAAACACCATATATTTT
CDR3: CASSLDGDPSGNTIYF

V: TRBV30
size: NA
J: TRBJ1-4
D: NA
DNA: TGTGCCTGGAGTGGAAGGCTTGCAACTAATGAAAAACTGTTTTTT
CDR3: CAWSGRLATNEKLFF

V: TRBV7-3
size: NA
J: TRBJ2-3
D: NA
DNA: TGTGCCAGCAGCTTTGTTCGCACAGATACGCAGTATTTT
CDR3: CASSFVRTDTQYF

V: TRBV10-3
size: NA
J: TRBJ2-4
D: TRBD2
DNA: TGTGCCATCAGTGAATCCGGGACTAGCGGGGGTGCCCTATCCAAAAACATTCAGTACTTC
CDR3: CAISESGTSGGALSKNIQYF

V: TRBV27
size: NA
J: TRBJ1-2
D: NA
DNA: TGTGCCAGCAGTTTTGGCAGGGCCATCTATGGCTACACCTTC
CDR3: CASSFGRAIYGYTF

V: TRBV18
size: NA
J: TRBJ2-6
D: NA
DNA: TGTGCCAGCTCAGACACTGGCTCTGGGGCCAACGTCCTGACTTTC
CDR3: CASSDTGSGANVLTF

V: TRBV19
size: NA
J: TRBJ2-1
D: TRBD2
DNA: TGTGCCAGTAGTGGGGGACTAGCGGGATCAAGCTTTTATGAGCAGTTCTTC
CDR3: CASSGGLAGSSFYEQFF

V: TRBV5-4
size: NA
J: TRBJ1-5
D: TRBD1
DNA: TGTGCCACCACAGGGGACGGAAGCAATCAGCCCCAGCATTTT
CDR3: CATTGDGSNQPQHF

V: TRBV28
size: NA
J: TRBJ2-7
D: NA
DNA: TGTGCCAGCAGTTTAGAGACAGGATGGTGGCAGTACTTC
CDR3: CASSLETGWWQYF

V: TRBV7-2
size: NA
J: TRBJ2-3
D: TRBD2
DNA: TGTGCCAGCAGCTCCGTAGCGGGGCGCACAGATACGCAGTATTTT
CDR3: CASSSVAGRTDTQYF

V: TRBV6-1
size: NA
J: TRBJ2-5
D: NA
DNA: TGTGCCAGCAGTGAGCCGGGACCACGAGAGACCCAGTACTTC
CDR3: CASSEPGPRETQYF

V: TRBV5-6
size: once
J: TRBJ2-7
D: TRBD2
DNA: TGTGCCAGCAGCTTTAGCGGGAGGGCCACGTACGAGCAGTACTTC
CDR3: CASSFSGRATYEQYF

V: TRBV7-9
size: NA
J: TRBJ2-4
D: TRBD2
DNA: TGTGCCAGCAGCTTTACTAGCGGAAAAAACATTCAGTACTTC
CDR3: CASSFTSGKNIQYF

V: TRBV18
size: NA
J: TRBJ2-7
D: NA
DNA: TGTGCCAGCTCACCCTCTCCGGGATACGAGCAGTACTTC
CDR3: CASSPSPGYEQYF

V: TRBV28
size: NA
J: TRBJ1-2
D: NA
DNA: TGTGCCAGCAGTTTACCGGGGAGGGGTGGCTACACCTTC
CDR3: CASSLPGRGGYTF

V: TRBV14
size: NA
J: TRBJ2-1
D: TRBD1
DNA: TGTGCCAGCAGCCATGGAGACAGGGTAGGGGGAAATGAGCAGTTCTTC
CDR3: CASSHGDRVGGNEQFF

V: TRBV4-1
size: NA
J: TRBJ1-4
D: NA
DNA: TGCGCCAGCAGCAAATTCTCGGGACCCCTTGAAAAACTGTTTTTT
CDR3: CASSKFSGPLEKLFF

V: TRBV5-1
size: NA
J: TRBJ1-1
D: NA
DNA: TGCGCCAGCAGCCTTGTTATAGGCGTAAACACTGAAGCTTTCTTT
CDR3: CASSLVIGVNTEAFF

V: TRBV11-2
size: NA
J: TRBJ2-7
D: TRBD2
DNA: TGTGCCAGCAGCCGGACTAGCGGGAGGGCCCAATGGGAGCAGTACTTC
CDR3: CASSRTSGRAQWEQYF

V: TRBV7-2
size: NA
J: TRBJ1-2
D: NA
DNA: TGTGCCAGCAGCTTAGCTCAGGGGTTTGGCTACACCTTC
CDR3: CASSLAQGFGYTF

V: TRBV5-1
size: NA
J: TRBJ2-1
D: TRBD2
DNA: TGCGCCAGCAGCTACCTAGCGGGAGTCGACAATGAGCAGTTCTTC
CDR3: CASSYLAGVDNEQFF

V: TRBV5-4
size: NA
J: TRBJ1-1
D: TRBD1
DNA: TGTGCCAGCAGCCGACAGGGGGCGTCGGTCACTGAAGCTTTCTTT
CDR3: CASSRQGASVTEAFF

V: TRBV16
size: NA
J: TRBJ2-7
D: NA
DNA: TGTGCCAGCAGCCAAAGCAGGGAGGCCGAGCAGTACTTC
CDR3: CASSQSREAEQYF

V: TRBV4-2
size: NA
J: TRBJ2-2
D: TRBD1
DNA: TGTGCCAGCAGCCAAGTCGACAGGGTGGACGGGGAGCTGTTTTTT
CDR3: CASSQVDRVDGELFF

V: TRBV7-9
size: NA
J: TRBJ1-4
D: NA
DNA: TGTGCCAGCAGCTTCAGGGTACCCACTAATGAAAAACTGTTTTTT
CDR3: CASSFRVPTNEKLFF

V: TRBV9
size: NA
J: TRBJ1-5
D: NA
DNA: TGTGCCAGCAGCGTAGATCAGGGCAATCAGCCCCAGCATTTT
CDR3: CASSVDQGNQPQHF

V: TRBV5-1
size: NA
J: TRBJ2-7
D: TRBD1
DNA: TGCGCCAGCAGCACGGACAGGGCCTACGAGCAGTACTTC
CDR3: CASSTDRAYEQYF

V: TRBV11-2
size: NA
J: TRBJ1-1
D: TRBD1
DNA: TGTGCCAGCAGCTCCGCGACAGGGGTTGACACTGAAGCTTTCTTT
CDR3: CASSSATGVDTEAFF

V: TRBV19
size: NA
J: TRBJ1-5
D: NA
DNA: TGTGCCAGTAGTATAGGGGGTGGCGGATTGCCCCAGCATTTT
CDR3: CASSIGGGGLPQHF

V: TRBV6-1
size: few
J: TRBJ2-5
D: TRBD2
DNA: TGTGCCAGCACCAAGCGGGGGGGTGAGACCCAGTACTTC
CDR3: CASTKRGGETQYF

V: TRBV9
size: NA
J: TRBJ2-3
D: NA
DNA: TGTGCCAGCAGCGTAGAGCCTTTCGGGACGGCGGATACGCAGTATTTT
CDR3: CASSVEPFGTADTQYF

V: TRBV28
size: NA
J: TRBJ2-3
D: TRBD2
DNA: TGTGCCAGCAGTTTCCCTGGGGGGGAGGTGCCAGATACGCAGTATTTT
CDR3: CASSFPGGEVPDTQYF

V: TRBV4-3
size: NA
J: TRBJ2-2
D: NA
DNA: TGCGCCAGCAGCCAAGGGGGGGCTGGCGGGGAGCTGTTTTTT
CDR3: CASSQGGAGGELFF

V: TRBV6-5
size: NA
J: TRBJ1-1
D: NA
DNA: TGTGCCAGCAGCCCCGCCTCGGGCACCACTGAAGCTTTCTTT
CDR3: CASSPASGTTEAFF

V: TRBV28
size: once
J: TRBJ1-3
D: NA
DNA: TGTGCCAGCAGTTTTGTAGGGGCTGCTGGAAACACCATATATTTT
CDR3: CASSFVGAAGNTIYF

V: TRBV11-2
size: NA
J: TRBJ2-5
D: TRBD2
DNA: TGTGCCAGCAGCTTAGCTAGCGGGAGAGGGGAGACCCAGTACTTC
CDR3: CASSLASGRGETQYF